The TCR beta chain under discussion was sequenced for a study of cytotoxic CD8 clonotypes in ibrutinib-treated CLL. Study summary: Of a cohort that held around 11 relapsed/refractory and around 14 treatment-naive patients, about 18 were IGHV unmutated. Complete response was seen in 2 patients and partial in approximately 24; roughly twelve progressed and roughly 15 stayed remitted after a median 68 months. Notes on the study in general: Clonality increased at ibrutinib response, then returned toward baseline at progression. T-cell clonality at baseline went above that of age-matched healthy donors and rose and fell with circulating CD8+ T-cell counts.

The data were produced by immunoSEQ multiplex PCR, yet TCRdb's version contains in-frame clones alone and is incomplete. The data show roughly 190,000 clones, around three quarters seen once. CDR3 length: 15 residues. Germline V gene lookup returns CDR1 SGHTA and CDR2 FQGTGA. J lost 3 bases, V lost 5 bases, and 5 bases had no gene match. Concerning this clone itself: No antigen is known for it.

Sequenced here: PBMCs, sampled after 24 months of ibrutinib treatment. This clonotype was sampled from a human donor with chronic lymphocytic leukemia. V is TRBV7-3 and J is TRBJ2-1, with TRBD2 identical over 9 bases. The CDR3: CASSAGTSNYNEQFF. As DNA, the CDR3 is TGTGCCAGCAGCGCCGGGACTAGCAACTACAATGAGCAGTTCTTC.